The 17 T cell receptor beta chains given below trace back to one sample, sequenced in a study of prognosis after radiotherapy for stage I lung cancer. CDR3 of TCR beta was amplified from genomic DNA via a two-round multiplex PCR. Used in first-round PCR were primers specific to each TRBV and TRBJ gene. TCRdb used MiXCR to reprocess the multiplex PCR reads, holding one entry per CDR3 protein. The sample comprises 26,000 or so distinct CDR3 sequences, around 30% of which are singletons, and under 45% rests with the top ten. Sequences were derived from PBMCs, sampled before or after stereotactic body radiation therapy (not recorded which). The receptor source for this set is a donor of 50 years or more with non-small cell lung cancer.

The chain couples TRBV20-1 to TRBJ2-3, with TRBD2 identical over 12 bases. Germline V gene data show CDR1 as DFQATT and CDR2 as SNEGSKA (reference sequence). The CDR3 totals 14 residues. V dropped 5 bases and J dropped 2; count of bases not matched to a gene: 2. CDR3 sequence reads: CSALAGGVTDTQYF. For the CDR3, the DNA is TGCAGTGCTCTAGCGGGAGGGGTCACAGATACGCAGTATTTT.

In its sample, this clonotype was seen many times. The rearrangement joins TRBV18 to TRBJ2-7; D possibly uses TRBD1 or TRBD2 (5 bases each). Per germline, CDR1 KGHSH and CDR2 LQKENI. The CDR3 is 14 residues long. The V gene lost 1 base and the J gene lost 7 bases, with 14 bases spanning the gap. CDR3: CASSPQRGLGEQYF. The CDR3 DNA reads TGTGCCAGCTCACCACAGAGGGGTCTGGGTGAGCAGTACTTC.

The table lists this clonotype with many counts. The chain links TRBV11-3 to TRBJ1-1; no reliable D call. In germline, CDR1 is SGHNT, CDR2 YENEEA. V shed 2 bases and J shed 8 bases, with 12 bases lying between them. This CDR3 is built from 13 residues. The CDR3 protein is CASSLYNGLEAFF. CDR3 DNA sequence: TGTGCCAGCAGCTTATATAACGGACTAGAAGCTTTCTTT.

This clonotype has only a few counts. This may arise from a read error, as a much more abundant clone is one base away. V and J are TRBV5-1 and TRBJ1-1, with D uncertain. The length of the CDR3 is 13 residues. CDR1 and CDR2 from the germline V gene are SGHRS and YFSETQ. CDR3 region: CSSSLERDTEAFF. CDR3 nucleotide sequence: TGCTCCAGCAGCTTGGAGAGGGACACTGAAGCTTTCTTT.

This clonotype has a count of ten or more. The CDR3 sequence: CASSAESSGINNEQFF. DNA for the CDR3: TGTGCCAGCAGCGCCGAATCTAGCGGGATTAACAATGAGCAGTTCTTC. This chain joins TRBV9 and TRBJ2-1, with 9 bases fitting TRBD2. Germline V gene sequence: CDR1 SGDLS, CDR2 YYNGEE. The CDR3 runs 16 residues. After removal of 3 bases from V and 5 bases from J, the junction contained 9 bases not matched to a gene.

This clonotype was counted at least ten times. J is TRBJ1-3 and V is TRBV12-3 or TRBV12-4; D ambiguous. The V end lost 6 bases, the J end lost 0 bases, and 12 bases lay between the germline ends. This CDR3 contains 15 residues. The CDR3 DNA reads TGTGCCAGCAGCCGGCTCATCCTCTCTGGAAACACCATATATTTT. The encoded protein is CASSRLILSGNTIYF.

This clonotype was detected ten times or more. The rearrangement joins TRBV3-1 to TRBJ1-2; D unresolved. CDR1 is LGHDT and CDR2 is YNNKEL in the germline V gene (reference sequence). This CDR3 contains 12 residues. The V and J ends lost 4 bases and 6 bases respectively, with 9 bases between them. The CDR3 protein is CASSRADNGYTF. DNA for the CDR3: TGTGCCAGCAGCCGAGCCGACAATGGCTACACCTTC.

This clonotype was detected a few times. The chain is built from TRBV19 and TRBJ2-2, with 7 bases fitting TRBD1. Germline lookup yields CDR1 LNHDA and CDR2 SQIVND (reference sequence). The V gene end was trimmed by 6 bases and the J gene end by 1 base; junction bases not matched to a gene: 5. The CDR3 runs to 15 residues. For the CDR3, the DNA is TGTGCCAGTAGAATCGGGGACAGGAACACCGGGGAGCTGTTTTTT. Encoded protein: CASRIGDRNTGELFF.

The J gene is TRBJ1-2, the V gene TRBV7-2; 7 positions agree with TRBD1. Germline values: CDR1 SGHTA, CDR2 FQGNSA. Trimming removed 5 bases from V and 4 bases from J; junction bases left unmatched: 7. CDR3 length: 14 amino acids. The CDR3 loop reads CASSPQGTAYGYTF. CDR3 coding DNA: TGTGCCAGCAGCCCTCAAGGGACAGCCTATGGCTACACCTTC.

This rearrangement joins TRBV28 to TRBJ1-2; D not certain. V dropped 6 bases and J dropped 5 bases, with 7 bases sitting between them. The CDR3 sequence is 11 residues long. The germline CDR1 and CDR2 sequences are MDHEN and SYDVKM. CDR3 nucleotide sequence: TGTGCCAGCAGCCTATCGTATGGCTACACCTTC. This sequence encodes CASSLSYGYTF.

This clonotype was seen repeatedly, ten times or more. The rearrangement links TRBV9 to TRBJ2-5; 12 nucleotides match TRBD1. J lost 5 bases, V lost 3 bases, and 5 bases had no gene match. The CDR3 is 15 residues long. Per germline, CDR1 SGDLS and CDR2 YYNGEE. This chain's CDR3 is CASSGGQGAGETQYF. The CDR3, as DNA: TGTGCCAGCAGCGGGGGACAGGGGGCAGGGGAGACCCAGTACTTC.

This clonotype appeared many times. CDR3 nucleotide sequence: TGTGCCAGCAGCCTCCGACAGAACAATCAGCCCCAGCATTTT. Translation gives CASSLRQNNQPQHF. This chain links TRBV28 with TRBJ1-5; a possible D gene is TRBD1 (5 bases). Germline assignment: CDR1 MDHEN and CDR2 SYDVKM. Trimming took 6 bases from V and 3 from J, leaving 12 bases between them. This CDR3 spans 14 amino acids.

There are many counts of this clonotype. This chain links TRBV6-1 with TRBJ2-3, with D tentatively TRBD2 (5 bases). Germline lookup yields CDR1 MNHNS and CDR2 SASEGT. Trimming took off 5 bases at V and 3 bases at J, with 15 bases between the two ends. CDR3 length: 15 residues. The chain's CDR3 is CASSPYRTGTDTQYF. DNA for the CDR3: TGTGCCAGCAGTCCGTATCGCACGGGGACAGATACGCAGTATTTT.

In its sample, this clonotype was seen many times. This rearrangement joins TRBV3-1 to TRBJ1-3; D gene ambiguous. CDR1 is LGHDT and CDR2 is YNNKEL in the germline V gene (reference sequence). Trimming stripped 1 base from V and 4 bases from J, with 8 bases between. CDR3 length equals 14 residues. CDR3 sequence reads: CASSQVDYGNTIYF. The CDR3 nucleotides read TGTGCCAGCAGCCAAGTGGATTACGGAAACACCATATATTTT.

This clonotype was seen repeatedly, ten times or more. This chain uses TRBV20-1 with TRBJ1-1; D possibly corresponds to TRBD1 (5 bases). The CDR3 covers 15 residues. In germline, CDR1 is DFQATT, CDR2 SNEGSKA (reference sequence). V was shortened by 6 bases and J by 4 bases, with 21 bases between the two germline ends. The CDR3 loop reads CSAHNARGRGTEAFF. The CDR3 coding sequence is TGCAGTGCGCATAACGCACGGGGGAGGGGCACTGAAGCTTTCTTT.

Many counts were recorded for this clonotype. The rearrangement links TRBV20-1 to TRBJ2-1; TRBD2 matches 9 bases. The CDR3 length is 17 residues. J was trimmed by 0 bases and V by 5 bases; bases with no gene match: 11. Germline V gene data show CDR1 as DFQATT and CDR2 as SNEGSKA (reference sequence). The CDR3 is CSAVRRGGDPSYNEQFF. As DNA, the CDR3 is TGCAGTGCTGTAAGGCGGGGGGGGGATCCCTCCTACAATGAGCAGTTCTTC.

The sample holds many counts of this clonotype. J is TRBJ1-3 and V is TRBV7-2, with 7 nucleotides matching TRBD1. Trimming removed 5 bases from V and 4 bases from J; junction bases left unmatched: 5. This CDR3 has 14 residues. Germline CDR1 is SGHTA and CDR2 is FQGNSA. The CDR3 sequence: CASSTRDSGNTIYF. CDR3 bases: TGTGCCAGCAGCACAAGGGACAGCGGAAACACCATATATTTT.